The source of this T cell receptor (beta chain) is a study of OX40 agonist ivuxolimab in advanced cancers. Study-wide background: An anti-OX40 (CD134) antibody with agonistic activity, ivuxolimab, was administered to patients. The mean age was approximately 60 years, ranging from roughly 23 to 90, with around four fifths of participants male.

The count of this clone is one. The CDR3 covers 15 residues. Trimming removed 5 bases at V and 5 bases at J, with 18 bases between. Germline CDR1 and CDR2: SGHAT and FQDESV (reference sequence). Sequencing used immunoSEQ multiplex PCR; TCRdb keeps in-frame clones, though not all of them. The sample lists about 36,000 clones; 78% were seen once. No patient had autoimmune disease or received systemic immunosuppression. The rearrangement uses TRBV11-1 and TRBJ2-5, with D perhaps matching TRBD2 (7 bases). The sample in question was CD4+ or CD8+ T cells sorted from blood, obtained in a trial of the OX40 agonist ivuxolimab. The sequence derives from an adult with an advanced solid tumor such as melanoma, head and neck, liver or kidney cancer. The CDR3 reads CASSPSGAAGETQYF. The CDR3 DNA sequence: TGTGCCAGCAGCCCCTCGGGGGCAGCGGGGGAGACCCAGTACTTC.